Listed here is a single T cell receptor (beta chain). This receptor's antigen is unknown. No much larger clonotype is one base removed from it; base qualities were not supplied. The sample originates from a study of blood T cell repertoires in COVID-19 (TCRdb year 2020). The study in broad terms: Collaborator samples came from the United States, Italy and Spain and covered acute and convalescent phases of COVID-19. Deeply sampled blood TCRbeta repertoires from subjects exposed to, actively infected with, or recovered from COVID-19 were included in the dataset. The repertoires were released in a freely available public database intended as a resource for research on the immune response to SARS-CoV-2. Where available, HLA class I and class II types were obtained from metadata supplied by the sample provider rather than from assay-based typing. The sample metadata nearly always contained a de-identified subject ID, COVID-19 status, age in years and sex. The samples were drawn from two sources: the first 160 participants of the ongoing ImmuneRACE study, and over 950 subjects contributed by 6 global collaborators. The prospective study material was composed of cDNA or gDNA derived from T cells, B-cell-depleted T cells, or PBMCs. Study-wide conclusions, independent of this receptor: Clinical and demographic metadata were provided uncurated, with the amount varying by source and participant.

Participants in the prospective study were aged roughly 18 to 90 years, lived in some 24 United States geographic areas, and enrolled through a virtual design. In the prospective study, participants were assigned to cohorts based on the clinical history participants reported in a screening survey and a study questionnaire. Mobile phlebotomists in the prospective study collected whole blood, serum and a nasopharyngeal or oropharyngeal swab from every participant. Additional blood draws and questionnaires over an approximately two-month period could optionally be provided by prospective study participants. Before DNA extraction, blood samples from the prospective study were shipped at room temperature or frozen. TCRbeta CDR3 regions were amplified from genomic DNA using the immunoSEQ Assay, a bias-controlled multiplex PCR. The authors processed their data as follows. The number of nucleated cells in each sample was estimated from the amplification of reference gene primers within the assay. To quantify the absolute abundance of each unique TCRbeta CDR3 rearrangement, sequence reads were collapsed and filtered. For each sample, productive Simpson clonality was calculated as the square root of Simpson's diversity index over productive rearrangements. What TCRdb holds here is the immuneACCESS table cut down to in-frame rearrangements. Part of the clones is not present; checked against another copy, under half of the missing clones reflect an unresolved V gene, and the others are unexplained. For V, J and clone size, that table is used; D and trimming come from the DNA. The sample profile shows under 350,000 clones; around 85% of them were found once. The leading ten clones occupy around 4% of the sample.

V lost 4 bases and J lost 4 bases; the stretch between them is 7 bases long. CDR3 length: 12 amino acids, cysteine to phenylalanine. Here the CDR3 DNA is all that survives: 36 bases in frame from base 1. The germline V gene sets CDR1 to SGHNT and CDR2 to YENEEA. The receptor was derived from a woman aged 40 to 50 with acute COVID-19. The sequence is built from TRBV11-3 and TRBJ1-2; the D gene cannot be named for sure. Sequencing input: PBMCs or T cells enriched from blood (not recorded which). The CDR3: CASSSGLYGYTF. The DNA sequence reads TGTGCCAGCAGCTCGGGTCTCTATGGCTACACCTTC.